This T cell receptor beta chain appears in the sequencing data of a study of PD-L1 blockade in urothelial cancer. The table came from immunoSEQ multiplex PCR; TCRdb's copy has only in-frame clones and leaves some out. The sample has roughly 29,000 clones, around 84% seen once. Documented time point: peripheral blood 6 weeks after treatment start. Germline CDR1 SNHLY, CDR2 FYNNEI. The CDR3 runs to 15 residues. Trimming pared 3 bases from V and 1 base from J, leaving 11 bases between. The TCR sequence derives from a man in his 70s with urothelial cancer. Sequences were derived from PBMCs, sampled around atezolizumab (anti-PD-L1) treatment. The chain combines TRBV2 with TRBJ2-3; tentative D call: TRBD2 (6 bases). CDR3 loop: CASSDGRERTDTQYF. The CDR3 DNA reads TGTGCCAGCAGTGACGGGCGGGAACGCACAGATACGCAGTATTTT.